This is a list of T cell receptor beta chains from one sample in a study of blood T cell repertoires in COVID-19. TCRdb's copy holds only in-frame clones and misses some; the assay was immunoSEQ multiplex PCR. The table shows 200,000 to 250,000 clones, with 81% occurring only once. The specimen was peripheral blood. The receptors stem from a woman aged 80 or older with COVID-19, enrolled during active disease. Each CDR3 is given with its conserved first and last residue. The D gene is left open where the match is weak.

d_gene	v_gene	j_gene	CDR3nt	CDR3aa
NA	TRBV28	TRBJ1-3	TGTGCCAGCAGGGAACACAGCTCTGGAAACACCATATATTTT	CASREHSSGNTIYF
NA	TRBV18	TRBJ1-2	TGTGCCAGCTCAACGAGACACGACTATGGCTACACCTTC	CASSTRHDYGYTF
TRBD1	TRBV2	TRBJ2-5	TGTGCCAGCACCAACCCACAGGGGGCCCAAGAGACCCAGTACTTC	CASTNPQGAQETQYF
NA	TRBV28	TRBJ2-2	TGTGCCAGCAGTTTATCTAACAGGGCACACGGGGAGCTGTTTTTT	CASSLSNRAHGELFF
TRBD1	TRBV6-5	TRBJ1-4	TGTGCCAGCAGTAAACAGGGGAATAGGAATGAAAAACTGTTTTTT	CASSKQGNRNEKLFF
NA	TRBV28	TRBJ2-3	TGTGCCAGCTACTCTTTCATTGATACGCAGTATTTT	CASYSFIDTQYF
NA	TRBV5-6	TRBJ2-7	TGTGCCAGCAGCTTAGAGCGGCGTAGCTCCTACGAGCAGTACTTC	CASSLERRSSYEQYF
NA	TRBV3-1/TRBV3-2	TRBJ1-5	TGTGCCAGCAGCCTATCTTCTAGCAATCAGCCCCAGCATTTT	CASSLSSSNQPQHF
NA	TRBV9	TRBJ2-5	TGTGCCAGCAGCGTCGCAGTCCAAGAGACCCAGTACTTC	CASSVAVQETQYF
TRBD2	TRBV27	TRBJ2-5	TGTGCCAGCAGTTTATACGGGGGGGAGACCCAGTACTTC	CASSLYGGETQYF
TRBD2	TRBV7-3	TRBJ2-7	TGTGCCAGCAGCTTAAGTAGCGGGGGGGCATACGAGCAGTACTTC	CASSLSSGGAYEQYF
NA	TRBV2	TRBJ1-5	TGTGCCAGCAGTCCCAGACAGTCTAGCAATCAGCCCCAGCATTTT	CASSPRQSSNQPQHF
TRBD1	TRBV6-2/TRBV6-3	TRBJ2-7	TGTGCCAGCAGTTCCCCGGGACAGGGGGCATACGAGCAGTACTTC	CASSSPGQGAYEQYF
NA	TRBV3-1/TRBV3-2	TRBJ2-1	TGTGCCAGCAGCCAAGGAACGGGATCCTACAATGAGCAGTTCTTC	CASSQGTGSYNEQFF
NA	TRBV18	TRBJ1-4	TGTGCCAGCTCACATTTACAGTTAAATGAAAAACTGTTTTTT	CASSHLQLNEKLFF
TRBD1	TRBV30	TRBJ1-4	TGTGCCACGACAGGGATCGGTTTGACTAATGAAAAACTGTTTTTT	CATTGIGLTNEKLFF
TRBD2	TRBV3-1/TRBV3-2	TRBJ2-7	TGTGCCAGCAGCCTTAGCGGGGGGGCTGGCGAGCAGTACTTC	CASSLSGGAGEQYF